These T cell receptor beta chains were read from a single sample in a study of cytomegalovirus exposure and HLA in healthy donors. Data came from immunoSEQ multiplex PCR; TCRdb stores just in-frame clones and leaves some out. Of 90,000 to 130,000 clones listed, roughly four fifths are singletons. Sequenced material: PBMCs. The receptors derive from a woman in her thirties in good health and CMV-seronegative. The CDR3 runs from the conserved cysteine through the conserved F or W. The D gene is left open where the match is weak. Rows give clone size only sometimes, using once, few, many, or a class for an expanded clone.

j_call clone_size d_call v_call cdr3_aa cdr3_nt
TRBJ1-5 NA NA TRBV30 CAWSVGSNQPQHF TGTGCCTGGAGTGTCGGTAGCAATCAGCCCCAGCATTTT
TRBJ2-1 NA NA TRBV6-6 CASSRDIYSYNEQFF TGTGCCAGCAGCAGGGACATTTACTCCTACAATGAGCAGTTCTTC
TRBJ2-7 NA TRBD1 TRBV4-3 CASSQSGTGTYEQYF TGCGCCAGCAGCCAGTCCGGGACAGGGACCTACGAGCAGTACTTC
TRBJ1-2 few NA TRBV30 CAWSVGQRGNTF TGTGCCTGGAGTGTAGGACAGAGAGGTAACACCTTC
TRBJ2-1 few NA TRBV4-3 CASSQDLLQSSYNEQFF TGCGCCAGCAGCCAAGATCTTCTACAGAGCTCCTACAATGAGCAGTTCTTC
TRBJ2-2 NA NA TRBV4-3 CASSQLPGQNTGELFF TGCGCCAGCAGCCAGCTCCCGGGACAAAACACCGGGGAGCTGTTTTTT
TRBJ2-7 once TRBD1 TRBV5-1 CASSRTGTGVIYEQYF TGCGCCAGCAGCCGAACCGGGACAGGGGTTATCTACGAGCAGTACTTC
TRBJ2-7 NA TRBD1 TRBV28 CASSFTGGSYEQYF TGTGCCAGCAGTTTCACAGGGGGCTCCTACGAGCAGTACTTC
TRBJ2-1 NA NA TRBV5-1 CASSLAWSYNEQFF TGCGCCAGCAGCTTGGCCTGGAGTTACAATGAGCAGTTCTTC
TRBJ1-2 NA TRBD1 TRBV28 CASSGGFVGYTF TGTGCCAGCTCAGGGGGTTTCGTTGGCTACACCTTC
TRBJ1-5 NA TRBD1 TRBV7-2 CASSFGDRGLSNQPQHF TGTGCCAGCAGCTTCGGGGACAGGGGGCTAAGCAATCAGCCCCAGCATTTT
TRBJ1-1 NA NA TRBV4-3 CASSQVGGPLGRAFF TGCGCCAGCAGCCAAGTCGGGGGACCCTTGGGGAGGGCTTTCTTT
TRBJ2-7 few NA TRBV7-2 CASSLSRWTVQYF TGTGCCAGCAGCTTAAGTAGATGGACAGTCCAGTACTTC
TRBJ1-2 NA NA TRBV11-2 CASSLVNYSPNYGYTF TGTGCCAGCAGCTTAGTAAATTACAGCCCTAACTATGGCTACACCTTC
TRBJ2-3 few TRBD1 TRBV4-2 CASSQDGQGTDTQYF TGTGCCAGCAGCCAAGATGGACAGGGCACAGATACGCAGTATTTT
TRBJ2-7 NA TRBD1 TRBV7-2 CASSSTGTAYEQYF TGTGCCAGCAGCTCTACCGGGACAGCCTACGAGCAGTACTTC
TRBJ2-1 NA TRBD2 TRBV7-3 CASSLSGRAGDEQFF TGTGCCAGCAGCTTAAGTGGGAGGGCCGGGGATGAGCAGTTCTTC
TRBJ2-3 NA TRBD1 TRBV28 CASSPRQGTMTTSTDTQYF TGTGCCAGCAGTCCGCGACAGGGGACGATGACAACTAGCACAGATACGCAGTATTTT
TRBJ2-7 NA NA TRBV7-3 CASSFLASPAYEQYF TGTGCCAGCAGCTTTCTGGCTTCCCCAGCCTACGAGCAGTACTTC
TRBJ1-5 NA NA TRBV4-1 CASSQVGGRSNQPQHF TGCGCCAGCAGCCAAGTGGGGGGAAGGAGCAATCAGCCCCAGCATTTT
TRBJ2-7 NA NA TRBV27 CASTTRGAYEQYF TGTGCCAGCACCACCCGGGGGGCGTACGAGCAGTACTTC
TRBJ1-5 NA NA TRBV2 CASTQGYFRNQPQHF TGTGCCAGCACCCAGGGATATTTCCGCAATCAGCCCCAGCATTTT
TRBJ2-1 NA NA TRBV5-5 CASSLSPDEQFF TGTGCCAGCAGCCTCTCCCCCGATGAGCAGTTCTTC
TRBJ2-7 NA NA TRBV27 CASSVQGPYEQYF TGTGCCAGCAGTGTCCAGGGGCCCTACGAGCAGTACTTC
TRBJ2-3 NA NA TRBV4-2 CASSQEQVGTDTQYF TGTGCCAGCAGCCAAGAGCAGGTTGGCACAGATACGCAGTATTTT
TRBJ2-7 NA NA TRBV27 CASTGGPSYEQYF TGTGCCAGCACAGGAGGGCCTTCCTACGAGCAGTACTTC
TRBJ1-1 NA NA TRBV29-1 CSAQTGNTEAFF TGCAGCGCCCAGACGGGGAACACTGAAGCTTTCTTT
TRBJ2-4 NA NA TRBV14 CASSKRQGFNIQYF TGTGCCAGCAGTAAACGGCAGGGGTTTAACATTCAGTACTTC
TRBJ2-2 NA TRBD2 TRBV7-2 CASSLTLAGGGELFF TGTGCCAGCAGCCTCACGCTAGCGGGAGGAGGGGAGCTGTTTTTT
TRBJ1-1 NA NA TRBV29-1 CSVGQGIGGAFF TGCAGCGTTGGGCAGGGAATTGGTGGAGCTTTCTTT
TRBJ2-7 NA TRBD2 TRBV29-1 CSVNAGGSFYEQYF TGCAGCGTTAATGCGGGGGGGTCCTTCTACGAGCAGTACTTC
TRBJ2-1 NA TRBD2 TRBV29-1 CSVEWLAGEVEQFF TGCAGCGTTGAGTGGCTAGCGGGAGAGGTTGAGCAGTTCTTC
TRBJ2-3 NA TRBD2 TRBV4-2 CASSQAGTSGAVGNTQYF TGTGCCAGCAGCCAAGCCGGAACAAGCGGGGCGGTAGGGAATACGCAGTATTTT
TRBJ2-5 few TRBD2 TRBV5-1 CASNTGLQETQYF TGCGCCAGCAACACGGGACTACAAGAGACCCAGTACTTC
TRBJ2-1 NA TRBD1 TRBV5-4 CASSLRDRGLYNEQFF TGTGCCAGCAGCTTAAGGGACAGGGGGTTGTACAATGAGCAGTTCTTC
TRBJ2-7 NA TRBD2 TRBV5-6 CASSWGAGPISYEQYF TGTGCCAGCAGTTGGGGAGCGGGACCTATATCCTACGAGCAGTACTTC
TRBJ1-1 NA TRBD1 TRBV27 CASSTGQGTEAFF TGTGCCAGCAGTACGGGACAGGGGACTGAAGCTTTCTTT
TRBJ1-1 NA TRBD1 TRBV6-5 CASSYKQGMLAFF TGTGCCAGCAGTTACAAACAGGGGATGCTGGCTTTCTTT
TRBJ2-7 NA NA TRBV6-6 CASSYSGIEQYF TGTGCCAGCAGTTATTCAGGAATCGAGCAGTACTTC
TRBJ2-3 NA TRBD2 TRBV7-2 CASSKPGLGPENTQYF TGTGCCAGCAGCAAGCCGGGACTAGGGCCCGAGAATACGCAGTATTTT
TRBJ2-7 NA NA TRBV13 CASSLEGAEQYF TGTGCCAGCAGCCTCGAGGGTGCCGAGCAGTACTTC